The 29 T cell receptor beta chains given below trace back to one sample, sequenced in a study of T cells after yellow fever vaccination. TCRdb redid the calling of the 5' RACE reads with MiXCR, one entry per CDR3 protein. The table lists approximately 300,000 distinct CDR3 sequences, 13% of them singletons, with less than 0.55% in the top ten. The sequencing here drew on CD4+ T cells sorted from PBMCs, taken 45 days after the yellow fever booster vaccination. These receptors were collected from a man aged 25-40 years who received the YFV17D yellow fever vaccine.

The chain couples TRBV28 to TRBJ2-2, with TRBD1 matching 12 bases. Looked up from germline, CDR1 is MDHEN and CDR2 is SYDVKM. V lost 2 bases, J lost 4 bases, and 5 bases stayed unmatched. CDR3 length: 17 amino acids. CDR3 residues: CASSLPGQGAITGELFF. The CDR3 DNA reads TGTGCCAGCAGTTTACCGGGACAGGGGGCCATCACCGGGGAGCTGTTTTTT.

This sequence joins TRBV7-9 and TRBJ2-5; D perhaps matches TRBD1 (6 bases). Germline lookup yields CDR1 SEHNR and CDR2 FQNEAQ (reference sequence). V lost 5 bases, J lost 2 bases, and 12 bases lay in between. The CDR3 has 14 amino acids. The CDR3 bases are TGTGCCAGCAGCCTACCAGGGGCTCAAGAGACCCAGTACTTC. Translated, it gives CASSLPGAQETQYF.

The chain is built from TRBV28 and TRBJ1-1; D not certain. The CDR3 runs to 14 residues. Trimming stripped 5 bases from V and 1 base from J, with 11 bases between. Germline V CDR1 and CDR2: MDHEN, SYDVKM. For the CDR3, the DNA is TGTGCCAGCAGTACTGCTCCCCCGAACACTGAAGCTTTCTTT. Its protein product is CASSTAPPNTEAFF.

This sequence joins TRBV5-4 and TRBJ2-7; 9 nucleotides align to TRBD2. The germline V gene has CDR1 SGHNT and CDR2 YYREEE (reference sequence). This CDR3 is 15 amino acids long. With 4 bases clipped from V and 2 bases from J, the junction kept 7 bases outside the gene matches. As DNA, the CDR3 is TGTGCCAGCAGCCCCGGACTAGCGCAGACCTACGAGCAGTACTTC. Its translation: CASSPGLAQTYEQYF. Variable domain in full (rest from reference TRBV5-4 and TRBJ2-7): ETGVTQSPTHLIKTRGQQVTLRCSSQSGHNTVSWYQQALGQGPQFIFQYYREEENGRGNFPPRFSGLQFPNYSSELNVNALELDDSALYLCASSPGLAQTYEQYFGPGTRLTVT.

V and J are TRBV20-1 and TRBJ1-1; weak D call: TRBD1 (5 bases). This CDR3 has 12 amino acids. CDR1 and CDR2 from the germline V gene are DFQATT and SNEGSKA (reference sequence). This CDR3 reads CRGNGGGTEAFF. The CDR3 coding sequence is TGCAGGGGTAACGGGGGTGGGACTGAAGCTTTCTTT.

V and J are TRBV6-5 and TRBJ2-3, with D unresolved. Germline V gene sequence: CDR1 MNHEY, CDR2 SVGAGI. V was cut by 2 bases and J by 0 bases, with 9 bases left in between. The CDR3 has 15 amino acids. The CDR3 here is CASSYRRGSTDTQYF. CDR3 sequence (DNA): TGTGCCAGCAGTTACCGGAGAGGCAGCACAGATACGCAGTATTTT.

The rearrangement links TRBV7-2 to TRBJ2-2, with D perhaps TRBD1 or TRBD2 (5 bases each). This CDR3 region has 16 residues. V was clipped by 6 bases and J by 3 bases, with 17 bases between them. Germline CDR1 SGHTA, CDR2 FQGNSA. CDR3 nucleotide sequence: TGTGCCAGCAGTTCGGCTGGGACCTTTTACACCGGGGAGCTGTTTTTT. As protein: CASSSAGTFYTGELFF.

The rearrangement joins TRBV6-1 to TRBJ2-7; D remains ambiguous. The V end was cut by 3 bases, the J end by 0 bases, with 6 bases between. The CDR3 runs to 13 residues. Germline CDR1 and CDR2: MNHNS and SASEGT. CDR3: CASSDGISYEQYF. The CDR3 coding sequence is TGTGCCAGCAGTGATGGGATCTCCTACGAGCAGTACTTC.

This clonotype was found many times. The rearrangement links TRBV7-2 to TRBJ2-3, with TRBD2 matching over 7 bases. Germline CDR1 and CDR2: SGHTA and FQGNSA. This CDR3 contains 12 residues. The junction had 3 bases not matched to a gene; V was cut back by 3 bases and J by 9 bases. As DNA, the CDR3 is TGTGCCAGCAGCTTGGGGGGAGGGACGCAGTATTTT. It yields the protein CASSLGGGTQYF.

As DNA, the CDR3 is TGCAGTGCTAGAGATGGTGGACAGGGAGGCGAACAGCCCCAGCATTTT. This codes for CSARDGGQGGEQPQHF. This chain joins TRBV20-1 and TRBJ1-5, with 8 positions matching TRBD1. The CDR3 extends over 16 amino acids. Losses at the gene ends were 0 bases for V and 7 bases for J; bases not matched to a gene: 11. CDR1 is DFQATT and CDR2 is SNEGSKA in the germline V gene (reference sequence).

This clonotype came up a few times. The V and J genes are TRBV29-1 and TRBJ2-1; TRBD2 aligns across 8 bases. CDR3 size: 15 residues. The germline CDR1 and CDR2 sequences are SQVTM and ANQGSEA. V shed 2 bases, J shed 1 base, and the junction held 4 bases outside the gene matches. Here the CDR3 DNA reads TGCAGCGTTGAATTCGGCGGGGGGTCCTACAATGAGCAGTTCTTC. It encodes CSVEFGGGSYNEQFF.

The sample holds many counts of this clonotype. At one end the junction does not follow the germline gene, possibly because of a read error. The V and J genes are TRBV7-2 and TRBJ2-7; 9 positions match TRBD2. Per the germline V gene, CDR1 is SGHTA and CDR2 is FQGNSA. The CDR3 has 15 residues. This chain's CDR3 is CASSLAGSGSYEQYF. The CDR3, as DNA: TGTGCCAGCAGCCTAGCGGGATCAGGGTCCTACGAGCAGTACTTC. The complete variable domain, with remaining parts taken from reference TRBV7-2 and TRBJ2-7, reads GAGVSQSPSNKVTEKGKDVELRCDPISGHTALYWYRQSLGQGLEFLIYFQGNSAPDKSGLPSDRFSAERTGGSVSTLTIQRTQQEDSAVYLCASSLAGSGSYEQYFGPGTRLTVT.

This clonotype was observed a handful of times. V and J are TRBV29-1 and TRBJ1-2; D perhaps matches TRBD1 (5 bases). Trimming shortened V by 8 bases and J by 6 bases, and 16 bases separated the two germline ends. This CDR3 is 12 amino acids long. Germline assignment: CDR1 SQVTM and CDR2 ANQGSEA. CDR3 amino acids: CSSAPGDHGYTF. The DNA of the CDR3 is TGCAGCTCCGCCCCGGGGGATCATGGCTACACCTTC.

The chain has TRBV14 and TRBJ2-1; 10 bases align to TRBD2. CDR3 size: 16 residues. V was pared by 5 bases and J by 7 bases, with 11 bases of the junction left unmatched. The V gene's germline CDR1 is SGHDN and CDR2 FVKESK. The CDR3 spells CASSYPLAGFLNEQFF. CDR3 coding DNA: TGTGCCAGCAGCTACCCACTAGCGGGATTCTTAAATGAGCAGTTCTTC.

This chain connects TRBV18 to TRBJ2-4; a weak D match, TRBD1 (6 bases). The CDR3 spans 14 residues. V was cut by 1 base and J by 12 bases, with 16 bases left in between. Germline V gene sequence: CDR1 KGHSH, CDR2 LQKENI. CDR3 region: CASSPQVGQPTQYF. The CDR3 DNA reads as TGTGCCAGCTCACCACAGGTTGGACAGCCCACTCAGTACTTC.

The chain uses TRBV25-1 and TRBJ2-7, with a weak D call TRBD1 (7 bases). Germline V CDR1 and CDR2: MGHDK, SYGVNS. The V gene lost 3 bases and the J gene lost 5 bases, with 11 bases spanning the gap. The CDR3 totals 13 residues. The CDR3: CASSEAGGHEQYF. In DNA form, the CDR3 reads TGTGCCAGCAGTGAGGCAGGGGGGCACGAGCAGTACTTC.

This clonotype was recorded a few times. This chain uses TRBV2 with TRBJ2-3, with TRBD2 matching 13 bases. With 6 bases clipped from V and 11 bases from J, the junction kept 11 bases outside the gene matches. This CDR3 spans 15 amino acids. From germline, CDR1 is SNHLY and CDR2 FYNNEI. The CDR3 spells CASREWTSGSRRQYF. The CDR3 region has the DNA TGTGCCAGCAGGGAATGGACTAGCGGGAGCCGGAGGCAGTATTTT.

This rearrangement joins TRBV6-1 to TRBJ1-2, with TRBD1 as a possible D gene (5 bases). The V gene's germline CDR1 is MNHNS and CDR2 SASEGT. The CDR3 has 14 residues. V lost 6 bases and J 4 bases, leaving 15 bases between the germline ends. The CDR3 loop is CASSQNRIAYGYTF. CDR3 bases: TGTGCCAGCAGCCAAAACAGGATAGCCTATGGCTACACCTTC.

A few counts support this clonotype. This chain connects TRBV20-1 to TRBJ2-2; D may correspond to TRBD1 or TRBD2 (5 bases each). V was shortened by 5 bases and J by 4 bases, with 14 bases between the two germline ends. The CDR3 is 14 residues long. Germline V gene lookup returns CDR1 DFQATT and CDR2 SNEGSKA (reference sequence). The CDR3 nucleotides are TGCAGTGCTCGAAGGGCAGGGACCACCGGGGAGCTGTTTTTT. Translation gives CSARRAGTTGELFF.

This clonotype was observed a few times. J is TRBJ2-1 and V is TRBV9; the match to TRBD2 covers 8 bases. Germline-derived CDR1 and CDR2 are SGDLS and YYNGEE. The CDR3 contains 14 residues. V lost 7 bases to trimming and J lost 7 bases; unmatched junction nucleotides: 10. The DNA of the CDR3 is TGTGCCAGCTGCACGGGAGCGGGAGATAATGAGCAGTTCTTC. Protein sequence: CASCTGAGDNEQFF.

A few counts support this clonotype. The CDR3 protein is CSVSDPGTSSYEQYF. CDR3 DNA sequence: TGCAGCGTTTCGGACCCCGGGACTAGCAGCTACGAGCAGTACTTC. The chain links TRBV29-1 to TRBJ2-7; 9 bases are shared with TRBD2. Per germline, CDR1 SQVTM and CDR2 ANQGSEA. Trimming took 5 bases from V and 3 from J; bases not matched to a gene: 11. The CDR3 contains 15 residues.

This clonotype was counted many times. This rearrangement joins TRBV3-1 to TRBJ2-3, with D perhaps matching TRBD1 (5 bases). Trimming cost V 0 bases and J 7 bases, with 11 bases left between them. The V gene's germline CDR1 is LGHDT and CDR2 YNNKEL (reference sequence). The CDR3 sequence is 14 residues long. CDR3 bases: TGTGCCAGCAGCCAAGACAGGGTTCAACATACGCAGTATTTT. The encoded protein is CASSQDRVQHTQYF.

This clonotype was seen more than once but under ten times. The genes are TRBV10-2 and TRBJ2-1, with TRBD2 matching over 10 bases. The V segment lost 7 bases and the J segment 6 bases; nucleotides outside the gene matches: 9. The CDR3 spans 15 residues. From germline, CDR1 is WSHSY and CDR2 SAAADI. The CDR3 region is CASMGSLAGVNEQFF. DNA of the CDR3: TGCGCCAGCATGGGGTCGCTAGCGGGAGTCAATGAGCAGTTCTTC.

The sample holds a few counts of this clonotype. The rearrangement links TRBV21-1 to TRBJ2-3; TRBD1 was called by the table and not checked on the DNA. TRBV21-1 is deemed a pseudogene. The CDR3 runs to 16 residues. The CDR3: CASSKARGFCTDTQYF. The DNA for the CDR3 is TGTGCCAGCAGCAAAGCTAGGGGGTTTTGCACAGATACGCAGTATTTT.

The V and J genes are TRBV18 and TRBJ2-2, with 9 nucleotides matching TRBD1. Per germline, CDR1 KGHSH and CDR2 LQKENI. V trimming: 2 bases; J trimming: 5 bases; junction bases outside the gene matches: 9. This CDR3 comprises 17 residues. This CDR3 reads CASSPMIVTGGTGELFF. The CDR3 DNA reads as TGTGCCAGCTCACCAATGATCGTGACAGGGGGTACCGGGGAGCTGTTTTTT.

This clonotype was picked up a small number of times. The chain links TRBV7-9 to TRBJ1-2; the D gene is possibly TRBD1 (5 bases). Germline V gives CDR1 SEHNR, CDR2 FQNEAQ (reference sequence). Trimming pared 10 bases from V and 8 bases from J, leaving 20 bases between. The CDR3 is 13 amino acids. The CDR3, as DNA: TGTGCCACCAGTGACGGGACCCTGAGGGGCTACACCTTC. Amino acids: CATSDGTLRGYTF.

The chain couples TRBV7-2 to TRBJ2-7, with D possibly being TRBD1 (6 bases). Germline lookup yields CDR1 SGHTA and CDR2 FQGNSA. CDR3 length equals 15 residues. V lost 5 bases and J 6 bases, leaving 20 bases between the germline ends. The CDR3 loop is CASSQLRGHQVEQYF. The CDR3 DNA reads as TGTGCCAGCAGCCAGCTTCGGGGACATCAGGTCGAGCAGTACTTC.

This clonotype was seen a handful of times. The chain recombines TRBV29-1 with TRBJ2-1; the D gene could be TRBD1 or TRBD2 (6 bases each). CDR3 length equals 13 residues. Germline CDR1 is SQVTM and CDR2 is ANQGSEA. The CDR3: CSEGGISYNEQFF. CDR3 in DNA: TGCTCTGAAGGGGGGATTTCCTACAATGAGCAGTTCTTC.

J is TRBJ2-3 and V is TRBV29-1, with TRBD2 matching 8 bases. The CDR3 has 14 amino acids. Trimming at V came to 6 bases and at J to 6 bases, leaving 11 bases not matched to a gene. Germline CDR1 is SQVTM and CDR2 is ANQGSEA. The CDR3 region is CSVRGASGADTQYF. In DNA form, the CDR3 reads TGCAGCGTGCGGGGGGCTAGCGGAGCGGATACGCAGTATTTT.